The 25 T cell receptor beta chains reported below all come from one sample, sequenced in a study of T cell responses to AZD1222 COVID-19 vaccine. TCRdb's copy holds only in-frame clones and misses some; the assay was immunoSEQ multiplex PCR. The sample has more than 110,000 clones, roughly 85% seen once; the top ten hold roughly 8%. This specimen was peripheral blood, taken on day 0 of AZD1222 vaccination. These receptor sequences come from an adult in good health.

J is TRBJ2-3 and V is TRBV19; TRBD2 matches at 10 bases. The V and J ends lost 11 bases and 6 bases, in that order; junction bases with no gene match: 11. Per germline, CDR1 LNHDA and CDR2 SQIVND (reference sequence). This CDR3 is built from 14 residues. The chain's CDR3 is CASTPSGGVDTQYF. The CDR3 nucleotides read TGTGCCTCAACTCCGAGCGGGGGGGTTGATACGCAGTATTTT.

This chain joins TRBV3-1 (or the pseudogene TRBV3-2) and TRBJ2-7; D is undetermined. CDR1 is LGHDT, CDR2 YNNKEL, per germline (reference sequence). This CDR3 spans 15 amino acids. Between the trimmed V and J ends, which lost 0 bases and 0 bases, there was a span of 9 bases. The DNA of the CDR3 is TGTGCCAGCAGCCAAGATGGGCGGATCTCCTACGAGCAGTACTTC. The encoded protein is CASSQDGRISYEQYF.

The chain has TRBV19 and TRBJ1-1; 8 positions match TRBD1. This CDR3 region has 15 residues. Per germline, CDR1 LNHDA and CDR2 SQIVND (reference sequence). The ends lost 1 base at V and 4 bases at J; junction bases unmatched: 5. CDR3 sequence (DNA): TGTGCCAGTAGTATAGGGTCGCAGGGGGCCACTGAAGCTTTCTTT. It encodes CASSIGSQGATEAFF.

The chain uses TRBV25-1 and TRBJ1-2, with TRBD1 matching 7 bases. The CDR3 is made up of 14 amino acids. Germline V gene sequence: CDR1 MGHDK, CDR2 SYGVNS. V was clipped by 5 bases and J by 6 bases; unmatched bases: 9. Here the CDR3 reads CASSPTQGLHGYTF. In nucleotides, the CDR3 is TGTGCCAGCAGTCCAACACAGGGGCTCCATGGCTACACCTTC.

V is TRBV20-1 and J is TRBJ2-5; D perhaps matches TRBD2 (5 bases). This CDR3 comprises 15 residues. The germline CDR1 and CDR2 sequences are DFQATT and SNEGSKA (reference sequence). V was shortened by 3 bases and J by 4 bases, with 18 bases between the two germline ends. CDR3 coding DNA: TGCAGTGCTAGTAGTCCGGACTTTGGTGGAGAGACCCAGTACTTC. Translating it yields CSASSPDFGGETQYF.

This chain uses TRBV10-2 with TRBJ1-1; 7 nucleotides agree with TRBD1. Germline V lookup: CDR1 WSHSY, CDR2 SAAADI. This CDR3 is built from 13 residues. Germline trimming cut 6 bases from V and 5 bases from J; bases unmatched to any gene: 6. The CDR3 region has the DNA TGCGCCAGCAGACCCACAGGGGCGACTGAAGCTTTCTTT. Translation: CASRPTGATEAFF.

The chain couples TRBV6-6 to TRBJ1-4; D remains unclear. Trimming took 8 bases from V and 9 from J, leaving 10 bases between them. In germline, CDR1 is MNHNY, CDR2 SVGAGI (reference sequence). There are 11 residues in the CDR3. CDR3 residues: CASGEDKKLFF. In nucleotides, the CDR3 is TGTGCCAGCGGTGAGGATAAAAAACTGTTTTTT.

Details on this clone: Distinct nucleotide sequences in the sample also encode this CDR3. V gene TRBV7-9 combines with J gene TRBJ2-7; D is perhaps TRBD1 or TRBD2 (7 bases each). Trimming pared 5 bases from V and 7 bases from J, leaving 12 bases between. Germline CDR1 is SEHNR and CDR2 is FQNEAQ (reference sequence). The CDR3 length is 12 residues. The CDR3 DNA is TGTGCCAGCAGCCCCAGGGGGGGGGAGCAGTACTTC. Translating it yields CASSPRGGEQYF.

V gene TRBV27 combines with J gene TRBJ1-6, with D possibly matching TRBD1 (6 bases). The germline V gene has CDR1 MNHEY and CDR2 SMNVEV (reference sequence). Trimming cost V 6 bases and J 2 bases, with 11 bases left between them. The CDR3 consists of 15 residues. Here the CDR3 reads CASSRGATYNSPLHF. The CDR3 DNA follows: TGTGCCAGCAGCCGGGGGGCTACCTATAATTCACCCCTCCACTTT.

This clone showed up just once. V usage is TRBV27 and J usage is TRBJ1-3, with D unresolved. CDR1 is MNHEY and CDR2 is SMNVEV in the germline V gene (reference sequence). The CDR3 loop spans 14 amino acids. V was shortened by 5 bases and J by 4 bases, with 12 bases between the two germline ends. The CDR3 coding sequence is TGTGCCAGCAGTATCACCCCTGGCGGAAACACCATATATTTT. Amino acid sequence: CASSITPGGNTIYF.

The chain couples TRBV10-1 to TRBJ1-2; D perhaps matches TRBD1 (5 bases). Germline V gene lookup returns CDR1 WNHNN and CDR2 SYGVQD (reference sequence). The CDR3 totals 13 residues. V was cut by 2 bases and J by 2 bases, with 6 bases left in between. The CDR3 DNA reads TGCGCCAGCAGTGAGGGGACCAACTATGGCTACACCTTC. It specifies CASSEGTNYGYTF.

This chain connects TRBV9 to TRBJ2-1; 8 bases are shared with TRBD2. Unmatched junction bases numbered 5, after V lost 0 bases and J lost 6 bases. This CDR3 has 15 amino acids. From germline, CDR1 is SGDLS and CDR2 YYNGEE. This CDR3 reads CASSVDPSGGNEQFF. The CDR3 coding sequence is TGTGCCAGCAGCGTAGACCCCAGCGGGGGCAATGAGCAGTTCTTC.

The genes are TRBV15 and TRBJ1-1, with D unclear. Trimming took 1 base from V and 1 from J, leaving 7 bases between them. Per the germline V gene, CDR1 is LNHNV and CDR2 is YYDKDF (reference sequence). This CDR3 comprises 14 residues. The CDR3 nucleotides read TGTGCCACCAGCAGAGGACACCAGAACACTGAAGCTTTCTTT. It specifies CATSRGHQNTEAFF.

This chain links TRBV2 with TRBJ1-1; 10 bases align to TRBD1. CDR1 is SNHLY, CDR2 FYNNEI, per germline. Trimming at V came to 5 bases and at J to 5 bases, leaving 5 bases not matched to a gene. The CDR3 runs to 14 residues. The CDR3 sequence is CASSLDRGETEAFF. The CDR3 nucleotides are TGTGCCAGCAGTCTGGACAGGGGGGAGACTGAAGCTTTCTTT.

The chain links TRBV5-1 to TRBJ1-4; 8 positions match TRBD1. Trimming cost V 4 bases and J 8 bases; bases outside gene matches: 10. CDR1 is SGHRS, CDR2 YFSETQ, per germline. This CDR3 has 15 residues. The CDR3 nucleotides are TGCGCCAGCAGCACTGGACAGGGTGGTAGCGAAAAACTGTTTTTT. Protein sequence: CASSTGQGGSEKLFF.

The genes are TRBV7-9 and TRBJ1-4; no clear D gene. CDR1 SEHNR and CDR2 FQNEAQ come from the germline V gene (reference sequence). V lost 4 bases and J 12 bases, leaving 9 bases between the germline ends. This CDR3 is 11 amino acids long. The CDR3: CASSSALELFF. For the CDR3, the DNA is TGTGCCAGCAGCTCCGCGTTGGAACTGTTTTTT.

The chain links TRBV19 to TRBJ1-1; a possible D gene is TRBD1 (5 bases). V lost 6 bases and J lost 1, with 12 bases in between. Germline CDR1 and CDR2: LNHDA and SQIVND (reference sequence). The CDR3 runs to 14 residues. CDR3 amino acids: CASRRQSSNTEAFF. Here the CDR3 DNA reads TGTGCCAGTAGACGACAGAGCTCGAACACTGAAGCTTTCTTT.

In its sample, this clone was seen once. The chain recombines TRBV5-1 with TRBJ2-5, with 9 positions matching TRBD2. The CDR3 totals 13 residues. Trimming at V came to 4 bases and at J to 5 bases, leaving 3 bases not matched to a gene. Germline V gene data show CDR1 as SGHRS and CDR2 as YFSETQ. The CDR3 protein is CASSAGLAETQYF. The DNA for the CDR3 is TGCGCCAGCAGCGCGGGACTAGCTGAGACCCAGTACTTC.

The CDR3 DNA reads TGTGCCAGCAGCCTGGGACAGGGTTGGTCACCCCTCCACTTT. Translated: CASSLGQGWSPLHF. The chain links TRBV14 to TRBJ1-6, with 9 bases fitting TRBD1. This CDR3 has 14 amino acids. Unmatched junction bases numbered 5, after V lost 4 bases and J lost 10 bases. Per germline, CDR1 SGHDN and CDR2 FVKESK.

CDR3 in DNA: TGTGCCAGCAGTGGATCGAACACCGGGGAGCTGTTTTTT. It codes for CASSGSNTGELFF. The rearrangement links TRBV25-1 to TRBJ2-2; D uncertain. The CDR3 sequence is 13 residues long. Trimming stripped 4 bases from V and 0 bases from J, with 3 bases between. Per the germline V gene, CDR1 is MGHDK and CDR2 is SYGVNS.

This clone showed up just once. The CDR3 DNA sequence: TGTGCCAGCAGCCCTGGTTTGGGGCTTGAGGTAGAGACCCAGTACTTC. Its protein product is CASSPGLGLEVETQYF. The rearrangement uses TRBV6-2 or TRBV6-3 and TRBJ2-5, with TRBD1 as a possible D gene (5 bases). CDR3 length: 16 residues. Trimming stripped 6 bases from V and 4 bases from J, with 21 bases between. Germline V gene lookup returns CDR1 MNHEY and CDR2 SVGEGT.

Here the CDR3 reads CASSPSSNGYTF. CDR3 bases: TGTGCCAGCAGCCCTAGCTCGAATGGCTACACCTTC. The V gene is TRBV11-1, the J gene TRBJ1-2; D ambiguous. CDR1 and CDR2 from the germline V gene are SGHAT and FQDESV (reference sequence). V shed 5 bases and J shed 6 bases, with 10 bases lying between them. This CDR3 has 12 residues.

V is TRBV28 and J is TRBJ1-1; D not certain. CDR3 length equals 12 residues. Trimming removed 10 bases from V and 0 bases from J, with 9 bases in between. Germline CDR1 reads MDHEN; CDR2 reads SYDVKM. The CDR3 DNA is TGTGCCACCCGGTACTTGAACACTGAAGCTTTCTTT. Translated, it gives CATRYLNTEAFF.

The V and J genes are TRBV5-1 and TRBJ1-3, with D hard to call. Trimming removed 5 bases from V and 9 bases from J, with 18 bases in between. The CDR3 has 14 amino acids. The V gene's germline CDR1 is SGHRS and CDR2 YFSETQ. The CDR3 DNA sequence: TGCGCCAGCAGTCCGGGAAGCCAGCTTAGCACCATATATTTT. Translated: CASSPGSQLSTIYF.

This clone was counted once. J is TRBJ2-1 and V is TRBV28, with TRBD2 identical over 9 bases. This CDR3 has 17 amino acids. The germline V gene encodes CDR1 MDHEN and CDR2 SYDVKM. The J segment lost 8 bases and the V segment lost 2 bases, leaving 13 bases of the junction unmatched. The CDR3 loop is CASSLLLAGGSGDEQFF. CDR3 bases: TGTGCCAGCAGTTTACTACTAGCGGGCGGGAGTGGGGATGAGCAGTTCTTC.